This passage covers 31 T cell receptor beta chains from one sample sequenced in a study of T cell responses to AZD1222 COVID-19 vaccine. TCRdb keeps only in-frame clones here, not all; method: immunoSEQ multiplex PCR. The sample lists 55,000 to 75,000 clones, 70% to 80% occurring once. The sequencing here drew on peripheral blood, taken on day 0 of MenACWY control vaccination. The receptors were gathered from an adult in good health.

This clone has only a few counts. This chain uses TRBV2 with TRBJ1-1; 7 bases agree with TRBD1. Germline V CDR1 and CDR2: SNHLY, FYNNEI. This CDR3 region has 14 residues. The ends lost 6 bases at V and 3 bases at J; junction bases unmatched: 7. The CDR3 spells CASSEQGRDTEAFF. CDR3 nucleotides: TGTGCCAGCAGCGAACAGGGGCGGGACACTGAAGCTTTCTTT.

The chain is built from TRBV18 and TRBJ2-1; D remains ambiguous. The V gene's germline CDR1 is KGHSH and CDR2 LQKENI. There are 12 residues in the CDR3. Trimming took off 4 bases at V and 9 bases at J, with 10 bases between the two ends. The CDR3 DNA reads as TGTGCCAGCTCACGTACGGGCTTTGAGCAGTTCTTC. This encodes CASSRTGFEQFF.

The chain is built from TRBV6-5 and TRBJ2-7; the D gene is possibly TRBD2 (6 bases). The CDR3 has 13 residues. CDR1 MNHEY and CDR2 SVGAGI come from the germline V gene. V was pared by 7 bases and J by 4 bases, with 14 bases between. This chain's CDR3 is CASTNTGTYEQYF. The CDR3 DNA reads TGTGCCAGCACCAACACCGGGACTTACGAGCAGTACTTC.

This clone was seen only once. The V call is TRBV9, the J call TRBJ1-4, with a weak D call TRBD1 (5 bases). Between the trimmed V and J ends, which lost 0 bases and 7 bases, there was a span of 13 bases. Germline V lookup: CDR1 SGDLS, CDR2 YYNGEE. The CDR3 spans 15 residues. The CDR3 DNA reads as TGTGCCAGCAGCGTAGGTCAGGGTATAGGTGAAAAACTGTTTTTT. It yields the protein CASSVGQGIGEKLFF.

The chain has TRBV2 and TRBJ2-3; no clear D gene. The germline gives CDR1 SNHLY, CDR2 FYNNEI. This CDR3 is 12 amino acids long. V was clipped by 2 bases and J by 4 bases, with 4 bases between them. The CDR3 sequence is CASSELADTQYF. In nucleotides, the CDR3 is TGTGCCAGCAGTGAATTGGCAGATACGCAGTATTTT. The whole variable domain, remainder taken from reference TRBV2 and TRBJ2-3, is EPEVTQTPSHQVTQMGQEVILRCVPISNHLYFYWYRQILGQKVEFLVSFYNNEISEKSEIFDDQFSVERPDGSNFTLKIRSTKLEDSAMYFCASSELADTQYFGPGTRLTVL.

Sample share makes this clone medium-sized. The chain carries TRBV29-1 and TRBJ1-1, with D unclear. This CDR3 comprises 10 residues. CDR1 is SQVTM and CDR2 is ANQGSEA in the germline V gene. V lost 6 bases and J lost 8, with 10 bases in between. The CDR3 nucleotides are TGCAGCGTATTGGAGACGGAAGCTTTCTTT. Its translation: CSVLETEAFF.

The CDR3 protein is CASSRQGSYGYTF. As DNA, the CDR3 is TGTGCCAGCAGCCGCCAGGGTTCCTATGGCTACACCTTC. V and J are TRBV5-5 and TRBJ1-2; D might be TRBD1 (5 bases). V was cut by 4 bases and J by 4 bases, with 11 bases left in between. CDR3 size: 13 residues. The germline V gene encodes CDR1 SGHKS and CDR2 YYEKEE (reference sequence).

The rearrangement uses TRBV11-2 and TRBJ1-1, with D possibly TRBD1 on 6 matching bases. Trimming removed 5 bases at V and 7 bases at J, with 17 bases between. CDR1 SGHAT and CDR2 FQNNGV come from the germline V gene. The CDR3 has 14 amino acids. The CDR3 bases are TGTGCCAGCAGCATCACGTTGGGGGCTGGTGAAGCTTTCTTT. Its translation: CASSITLGAGEAFF.

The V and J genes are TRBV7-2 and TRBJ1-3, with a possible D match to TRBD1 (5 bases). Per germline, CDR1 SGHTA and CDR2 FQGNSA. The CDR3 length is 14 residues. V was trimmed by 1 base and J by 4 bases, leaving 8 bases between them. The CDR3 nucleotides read TGTGCCAGCAGCTTAGTAGGGGTCGGAAACACCATATATTTT. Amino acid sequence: CASSLVGVGNTIYF.

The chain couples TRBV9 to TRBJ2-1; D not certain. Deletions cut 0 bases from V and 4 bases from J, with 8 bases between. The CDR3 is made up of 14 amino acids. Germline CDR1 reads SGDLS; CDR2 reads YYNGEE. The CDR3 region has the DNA TGTGCCAGCAGCGTAGGGAATACTTACAATGAGCAGTTCTTC. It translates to CASSVGNTYNEQFF.

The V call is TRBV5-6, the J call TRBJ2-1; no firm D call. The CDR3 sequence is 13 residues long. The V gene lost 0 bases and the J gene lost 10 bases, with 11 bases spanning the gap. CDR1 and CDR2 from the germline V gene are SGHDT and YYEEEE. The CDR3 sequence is CASSLGPWAEQFF. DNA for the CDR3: TGTGCCAGCAGCTTGGGCCCCTGGGCCGAGCAGTTCTTC.

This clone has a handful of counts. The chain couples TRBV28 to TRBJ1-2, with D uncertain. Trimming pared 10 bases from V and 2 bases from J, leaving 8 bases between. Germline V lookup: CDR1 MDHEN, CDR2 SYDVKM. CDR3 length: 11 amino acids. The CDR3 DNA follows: TGTGCCACCGGCCAGAACTATGGCTACACCTTC. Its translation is CATGQNYGYTF.

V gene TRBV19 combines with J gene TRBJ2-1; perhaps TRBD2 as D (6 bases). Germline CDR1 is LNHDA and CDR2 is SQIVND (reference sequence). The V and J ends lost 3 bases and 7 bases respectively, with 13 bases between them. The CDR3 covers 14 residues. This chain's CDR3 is CASSMFGGTNEQFF. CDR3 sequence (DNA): TGTGCCAGTAGTATGTTTGGAGGGACTAATGAGCAGTTCTTC.

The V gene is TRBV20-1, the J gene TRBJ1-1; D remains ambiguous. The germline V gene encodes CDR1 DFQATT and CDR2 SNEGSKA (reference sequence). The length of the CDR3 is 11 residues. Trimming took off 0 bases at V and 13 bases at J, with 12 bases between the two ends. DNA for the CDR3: TGCAGTGCTAGAGACAAGTTCACTGGTTTCTTT. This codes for CSARDKFTGFF.

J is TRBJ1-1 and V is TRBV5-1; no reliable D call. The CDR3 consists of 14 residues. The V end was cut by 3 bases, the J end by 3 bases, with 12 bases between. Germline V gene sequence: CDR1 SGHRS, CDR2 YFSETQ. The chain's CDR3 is CASSYTGRDTEAFF. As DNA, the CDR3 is TGCGCCAGCAGCTATACGGGTCGGGACACTGAAGCTTTCTTT.

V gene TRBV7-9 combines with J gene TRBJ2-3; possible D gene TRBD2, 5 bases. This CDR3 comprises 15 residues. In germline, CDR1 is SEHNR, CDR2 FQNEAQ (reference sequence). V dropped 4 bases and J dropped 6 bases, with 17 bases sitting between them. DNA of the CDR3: TGTGCCAGCAGCTCGTCCCGGGGAGACCCCGATACGCAGTATTTT. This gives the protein CASSSSRGDPDTQYF. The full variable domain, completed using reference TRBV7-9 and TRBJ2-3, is DTGVSQNPRHKITKRGQNVTFRCDPISEHNRLYWYRQTLGQGPEFLTYFQNEAQLEKSRLLSDRFSAERPKGSFSTLEIQRTEQGDSAMYLCASSSSRGDPDTQYFGPGTRLTVL.

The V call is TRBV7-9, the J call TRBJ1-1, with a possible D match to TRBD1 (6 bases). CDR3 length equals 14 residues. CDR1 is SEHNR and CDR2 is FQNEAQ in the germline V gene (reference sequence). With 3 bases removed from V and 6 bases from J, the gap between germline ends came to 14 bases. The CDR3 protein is CASSFGQGSPEAFF. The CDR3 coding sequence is TGTGCCAGCAGCTTCGGCCAGGGGAGTCCTGAAGCTTTCTTT. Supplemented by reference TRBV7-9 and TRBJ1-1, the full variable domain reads DTGVSQNPRHKITKRGQNVTFRCDPISEHNRLYWYRQTLGQGPEFLTYFQNEAQLEKSRLLSDRFSAERPKGSFSTLEIQRTEQGDSAMYLCASSFGQGSPEAFFGQGTRLTVV.

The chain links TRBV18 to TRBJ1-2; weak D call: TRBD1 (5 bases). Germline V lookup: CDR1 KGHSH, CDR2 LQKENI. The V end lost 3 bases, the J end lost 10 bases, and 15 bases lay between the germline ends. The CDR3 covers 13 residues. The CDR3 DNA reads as TGTGCCAGCTCACCCGGGACTGTTCTGGACTACACCTTC. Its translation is CASSPGTVLDYTF.

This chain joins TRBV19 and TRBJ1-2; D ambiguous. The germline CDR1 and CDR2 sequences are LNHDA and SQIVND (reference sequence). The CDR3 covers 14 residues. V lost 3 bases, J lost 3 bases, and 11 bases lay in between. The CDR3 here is CASSITSNDYGYTF. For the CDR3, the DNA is TGTGCCAGTAGTATCACATCCAATGACTATGGCTACACCTTC.

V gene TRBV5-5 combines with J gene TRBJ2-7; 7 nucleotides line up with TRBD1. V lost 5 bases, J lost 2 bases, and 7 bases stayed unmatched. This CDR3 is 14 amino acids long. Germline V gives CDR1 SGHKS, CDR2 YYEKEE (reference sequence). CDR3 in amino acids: CASRRQGNAYEQYF. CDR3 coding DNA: TGTGCCAGCAGACGACAGGGAAATGCCTACGAGCAGTACTTC.

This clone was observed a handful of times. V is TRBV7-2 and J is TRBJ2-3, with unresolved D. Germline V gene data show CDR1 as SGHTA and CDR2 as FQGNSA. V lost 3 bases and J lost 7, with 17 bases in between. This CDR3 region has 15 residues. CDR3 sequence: CASSFSRAATYTQYF. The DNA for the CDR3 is TGTGCCAGCAGCTTCAGTAGGGCCGCCACGTATACGCAGTATTTT.

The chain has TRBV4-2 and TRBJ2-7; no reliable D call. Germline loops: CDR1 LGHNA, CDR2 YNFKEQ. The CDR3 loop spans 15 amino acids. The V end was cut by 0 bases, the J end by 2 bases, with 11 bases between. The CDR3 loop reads CASSQDFGSPYEQYF. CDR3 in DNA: TGTGCCAGCAGCCAAGATTTTGGCAGTCCCTACGAGCAGTACTTC.

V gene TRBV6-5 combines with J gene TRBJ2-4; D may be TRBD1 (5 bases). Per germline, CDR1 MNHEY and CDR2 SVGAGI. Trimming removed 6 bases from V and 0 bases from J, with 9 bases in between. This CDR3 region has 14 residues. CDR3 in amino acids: CASRQAVAKNIQYF. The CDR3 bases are TGTGCCAGCAGACAGGCCGTAGCCAAAAACATTCAGTACTTC.

The CDR3 is CASSPSSRRVWENEQFF. DNA of the CDR3: TGTGCCAGCAGCCCGTCAAGCCGCAGGGTGTGGGAAAATGAGCAGTTCTTC. The rearrangement joins TRBV7-9 to TRBJ2-1; tentatively, D is TRBD1 (5 bases). Germline V gene lookup returns CDR1 SEHNR and CDR2 FQNEAQ (reference sequence). The CDR3 loop spans 17 amino acids. V gave up 5 bases and J gave up 7 bases, with 24 bases separating them.

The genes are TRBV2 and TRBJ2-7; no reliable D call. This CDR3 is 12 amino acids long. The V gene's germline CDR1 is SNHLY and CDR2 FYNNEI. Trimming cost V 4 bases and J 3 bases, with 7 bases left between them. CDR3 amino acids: CASSVMRYEQYF. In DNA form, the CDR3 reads TGTGCCAGCAGTGTCATGCGCTACGAGCAGTACTTC. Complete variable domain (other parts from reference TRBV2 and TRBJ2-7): EPEVTQTPSHQVTQMGQEVILRCVPISNHLYFYWYRQILGQKVEFLVSFYNNEISEKSEIFDDQFSVERPDGSNFTLKIRSTKLEDSAMYFCASSVMRYEQYFGPGTRLTVT.

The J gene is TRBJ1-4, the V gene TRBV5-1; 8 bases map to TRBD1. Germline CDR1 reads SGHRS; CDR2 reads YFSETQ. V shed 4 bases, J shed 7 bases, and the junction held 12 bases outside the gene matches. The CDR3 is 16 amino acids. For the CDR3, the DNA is TGCGCCAGCAGCCGCGCCGGGACAGGAGGGAGTGAAAAACTGTTTTTT. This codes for CASSRAGTGGSEKLFF. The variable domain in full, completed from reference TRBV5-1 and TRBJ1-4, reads KAGVTQTPRYLIKTRGQQVTLSCSPISGHRSVSWYQQTPGQGLQFLFEYFSETQRNKGNFPGRFSGRQFSNSRSEMNVSTLELGDSALYLCASSRAGTGGSEKLFFGSGTQLSVL.

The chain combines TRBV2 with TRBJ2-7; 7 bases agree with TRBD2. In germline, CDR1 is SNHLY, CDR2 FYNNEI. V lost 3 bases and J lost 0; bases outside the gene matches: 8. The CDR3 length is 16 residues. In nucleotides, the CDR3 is TGTGCCAGCAGTGAGGGCGCGGGGGTAGTCTCCTACGAGCAGTACTTC. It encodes CASSEGAGVVSYEQYF.

The CDR3: CASSRGGLGNTIYF. The CDR3 nucleotides are TGCGCCAGCAGCCGCGGGGGGCTTGGAAACACCATATATTTT. The rearrangement links TRBV4-1 to TRBJ1-3; TRBD1 might be the D (6 bases). Trimming removed 4 bases at V and 3 bases at J, with 10 bases between. Germline V gene lookup returns CDR1 MGHRA and CDR2 YSYEKL. This CDR3 spans 14 amino acids.

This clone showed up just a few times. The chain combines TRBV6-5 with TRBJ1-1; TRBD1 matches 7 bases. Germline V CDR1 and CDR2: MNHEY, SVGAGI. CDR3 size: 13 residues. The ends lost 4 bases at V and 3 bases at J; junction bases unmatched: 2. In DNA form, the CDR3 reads TGTGCCAGCAGTTTTACAGGGGACACTGAAGCTTTCTTT. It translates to CASSFTGDTEAFF.

CDR3: CASSLRGGPAWSGANVLTF. CDR3 in DNA: TGTGCCAGCAGCCTCAGGGGCGGCCCAGCTTGGTCTGGGGCCAACGTCCTGACTTTC. The chain is built from TRBV5-5 and TRBJ2-6; D possibly corresponds to TRBD1 (6 bases). The CDR3 contains 19 residues. The germline V and J ends were trimmed by 4 bases and 1 base, with 21 bases remaining between them. The germline V gene has CDR1 SGHKS and CDR2 YYEKEE (reference sequence).

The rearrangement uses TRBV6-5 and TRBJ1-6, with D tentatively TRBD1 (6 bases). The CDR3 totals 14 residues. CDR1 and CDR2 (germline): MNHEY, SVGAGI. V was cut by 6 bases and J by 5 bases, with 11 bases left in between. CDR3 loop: CASSRDRNNSPLHF. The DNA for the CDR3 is TGTGCCAGCAGCCGCGACAGGAATAATTCACCCCTCCACTTT.